This T cell receptor beta chain emerged from a study of cytomegalovirus exposure and HLA in healthy donors. Notes on the study in general: In most subjects, TCR beta sequences reportedly gave accurate predictions of HLA-A and HLA-B alleles. Most observed TCR sequences were rare, whereas some public TCRs were detected in many donors.

Researchers ran the PCR with 60 Vbeta and 13 Jbeta primers. Original methodology: Per a later analysis, the number of unique TCR beta chains was around 79 million, of which about 10 million were shared. Profiling relied on immunoSEQ multiplex PCR, and the TCRdb table lists in-frame clones only, not all of them. The DNA gave D and trimming, while V, J and clone size come from that table. The sample consists of about 170,000 clones, over 70% of them appearing once. Germline CDR1 and CDR2: MDHEN and SYDVKM. CDR3 length: 14 amino acids. Trimming shortened V by 8 bases and J by 0 bases, and 13 bases separated the two germline ends. Remarks on this clone: Its antigen remains unknown.

Sequencing was carried out using PBMCs. This TCR came from a boy aged 2 to 9 in good health and CMV-seronegative. The rearrangement joins TRBV28 to TRBJ1-1, with D possibly being TRBD1 (6 bases). CDR3 DNA: TGTGCCAGCTTACACAGGGCAATGAACACTGAAGCTTTCTTT. It translates to CASLHRAMNTEAFF.